This entry lists 5 T cell receptor beta chains sequenced from one sample in a study of blood T cell repertoires in COVID-19. Assay: immunoSEQ multiplex PCR; the TCRdb copy retains only in-frame clones and omits some. The table lists 300,000 to 350,000 clones, more than 80% of them singletons, with about 7% in the top ten. Material: peripheral blood. These receptors were collected from a woman in her 30s with COVID-19, enrolled during active disease.

The V and J genes are TRBV5-1 and TRBJ2-5, with 8 bases that match TRBD1. V was pared by 2 bases and J by 5 bases, with 8 bases of the junction left unmatched. The germline V gene encodes CDR1 SGHRS and CDR2 YFSETQ. The length of the CDR3 is 15 residues. The CDR3, as DNA: TGCGCCAGCAGCTTCTCAGGGGGCGCGAAGGAGACCCAGTACTTC. Encoded protein: CASSFSGGAKETQYF. Filled out from reference TRBV5-1 and TRBJ2-5, the complete variable domain reads KAGVTQTPRYLIKTRGQQVTLSCSPISGHRSVSWYQQTPGQGLQFLFEYFSETQRNKGNFPGRFSGRQFSNSRSEMNVSTLELGDSALYLCASSFSGGAKETQYFGPGTRLLVL.

This rearrangement joins TRBV6-5 to TRBJ2-7; 10 bases fit TRBD2. V shed 5 bases, J shed 0 bases, and the junction held 4 bases outside the gene matches. CDR3 length: 15 amino acids. The germline CDR1 and CDR2 sequences are MNHEY and SVGAGI. The chain's CDR3 is CASSPGTSASYEQYF. CDR3 DNA: TGTGCCAGCAGTCCTGGGACTAGCGCCTCCTACGAGCAGTACTTC.

The chain couples TRBV7-9 to TRBJ2-7, with TRBD2 matching over 13 bases. CDR3 length equals 20 residues. Looked up from germline, CDR1 is SEHNR and CDR2 is FQNEAQ (reference sequence). J gave up 2 bases and V 5 bases, and 18 bases lay outside the gene matches. The CDR3 DNA follows: TGTGCCAGCAGCATGGTCCCGGGACTAGCGGGACTACTAGAGACCTACGAGCAGTACTTC. Its protein product is CASSMVPGLAGLLETYEQYF.

The rearrangement joins TRBV3-1 (or the pseudogene TRBV3-2) to TRBJ2-4; 7 nucleotides align to TRBD2. Germline CDR1 reads LGHDT; CDR2 reads YNNKEL (reference sequence). CDR3 length equals 15 residues. V dropped 5 bases and J dropped 0; count of bases not matched to a gene: 4. The DNA for the CDR3 is TGTGCCAGCAGCTCGGCGGGAGCAGCCAAAAACATTCAGTACTTC. This translates into CASSSAGAAKNIQYF.

The rearrangement joins TRBV2 to TRBJ2-1; TRBD2 is a possible D gene (6 bases). Trimming took off 3 bases at V and 7 bases at J, with 25 bases between the two ends. There are 18 residues in the CDR3. Germline CDR1 is SNHLY and CDR2 is FYNNEI. The CDR3 nucleotides read TGTGCCAGCAGTGAGATAAGATCGACGGAGACTAGAGGGAATGAGCAGTTCTTC. Encoded protein: CASSEIRSTETRGNEQFF.